These 28 T cell receptor beta chains share one sample of origin, sequenced in a study of blood T cells in healthy people across ages. A second about 6 to 12 cycle PCR used barcoded and J-beta primers. From the 5' RACE reads, TCRdb called clonotypes with MiXCR, one entry per CDR3 protein. In the table there are some 700,000 distinct CDR3 sequences, about 24% of which are singletons. The source material was blood. The receptor set was obtained from a man in his 70s in good health.

The chain joins TRBV6-5 to TRBJ2-1, with 8 positions matching TRBD2. This CDR3 spans 20 amino acids. Germline lookup yields CDR1 MNHEY and CDR2 SVGAGI. With V trimmed by 1 base and J by 4 bases, 18 bases remained unmatched. DNA of the CDR3: TGTGCCAGCAGTTACTTCGGGGGATTTAGCGGGGAAGGACTGTACAATGAGCAGTTCTTC. Its protein is CASSYFGGFSGEGLYNEQFF.

The chain couples TRBV5-5 to TRBJ2-5, with a possible D match to TRBD1 (6 bases). V lost 4 bases and J 2 bases, leaving 12 bases between the germline ends. This CDR3 has 14 amino acids. CDR1 is SGHKS, CDR2 YYEKEE, per germline (reference sequence). As DNA, the CDR3 is TGTGCCAGCAGCCGGCGTGGGACACAAGAGACCCAGTACTTC. Translated: CASSRRGTQETQYF.

This chain connects TRBV20-1 to TRBJ2-1; the D is unclear. Germline V gives CDR1 DFQATT, CDR2 SNEGSKA (reference sequence). Trimming removed 6 bases from V and 9 bases from J, with 15 bases in between. The CDR3 loop spans 12 amino acids. The CDR3 DNA reads TGCAGTGCAACTCCGGGCCGCCTTGAGCAGTTCTTC. Protein sequence: CSATPGRLEQFF.

This clonotype was counted a few times. This sequence joins TRBV6-5 and TRBJ1-2; 9 bases are shared with TRBD1. The CDR3 has 14 residues. The junction had 6 bases not matched to a gene; V was cut back by 8 bases and J by 2 bases. Germline lookup yields CDR1 MNHEY and CDR2 SVGAGI. This CDR3 reads CASGRDRVNYGYTF. Written as DNA, the CDR3 is TGTGCCAGCGGAAGGGACAGGGTAAACTATGGCTACACCTTC.

This clonotype was seen a handful of times. The chain carries TRBV5-6 and TRBJ1-2, with D uncertain. CDR3 size: 15 residues. Germline CDR1 is SGHDT and CDR2 is YYEEEE. V lost 1 base, J lost 0 bases, and 10 bases lay in between. The CDR3 protein is CASSLFQSANYGYTF. CDR3 coding DNA: TGTGCCAGCAGCTTGTTTCAGAGTGCTAACTATGGCTACACCTTC.

A few counts support this clonotype. The V and J genes are TRBV6-2 or TRBV6-3 and TRBJ2-3, with D perhaps TRBD2 (6 bases). CDR3 size: 16 residues. CDR1 and CDR2 from the germline V gene are MNHEY and SVGEGT. Trimming removed 5 bases at V and 2 bases at J, with 17 bases between. Here the CDR3 DNA reads TGTGCCAGCAGTGCAACGGGACTTTCGATCACAGATACGCAGTATTTT. Translating gives CASSATGLSITDTQYF.

This clonotype was observed a handful of times. J is TRBJ2-3 and V is TRBV7-3; 12 bases map to TRBD2. Per germline, CDR1 SGHTA and CDR2 FQGTGA. After removal of 2 bases from V and 1 base from J, the junction contained 10 bases not matched to a gene. There are 19 residues in the CDR3. The CDR3 region has the DNA TGTGCCAGCAGCTTAGAAGGAAGACTAGCGGGAGTTCGCACAGATACGCAGTATTTT. It yields the protein CASSLEGRLAGVRTDTQYF. The full variable domain, completed using reference TRBV7-3 and TRBJ2-3, is GAGVSQTPSNKVTEKGKYVELRCDPISGHTALYWYRQSLGQGPEFLIYFQGTGAADDSGLPNDRFFAVRPEGSVSTLKIQRTERGDSAVYLCASSLEGRLAGVRTDTQYFGPGTRLTVL.

This clonotype came up once. The junction shows a germline mismatch at one end, possibly a read error. In nucleotides, the CDR3 is TGTGCCAGTTCGGCCGGTCGGGAGCGGAGCACAGATGCGCAGTATTTT. Its translation is CASSAGRERSTDAQYF. The chain uses TRBV6-1 and TRBJ2-3; weak D call: TRBD2 (6 bases). Germline CDR1 reads MNHNS; CDR2 reads SASEGT. The CDR3 spans 16 residues.

J is TRBJ1-1 and V is TRBV29-1; tentative D call: TRBD1 (5 bases). V was pared by 4 bases and J by 4 bases, with 13 bases between. The CDR3 is 13 amino acids. CDR1 SQVTM and CDR2 ANQGSEA come from the germline V gene. CDR3 residues: CSVVKGRSTEAFF. CDR3 DNA sequence: TGCAGCGTTGTTAAGGGGAGATCCACTGAAGCTTTCTTT. Together with reference TRBV29-1 and TRBJ1-1, the CDR3 gives the full variable domain: SAVISQKPSRDICQRGTSLTIQCQVDSQVTMMFWYRQQPGQSLTLIATANQGSEATYESGFVIDKFPISRPNLTFSTLTVSNMSPEDSSIYLCSVVKGRSTEAFFGQGTRLTVV.

The chain combines TRBV5-1 with TRBJ2-7; 8 positions agree with TRBD1. The CDR3 contains 14 residues. Germline CDR1 is SGHRS and CDR2 is YFSETQ. V was pared by 1 base and J by 5 bases, with 5 bases of the junction left unmatched. This chain's CDR3 is CASSLRTGNHEQYF. CDR3 DNA: TGCGCCAGCAGCTTGCGGACAGGGAACCACGAGCAGTACTTC.

This chain uses TRBV5-1 with TRBJ1-6; 7 bases line up with TRBD1. J gave up 0 bases and V 1 base, and 1 base lay outside the gene matches. The germline CDR1 and CDR2 sequences are SGHRS and YFSETQ. The CDR3 contains 16 residues. The CDR3 region has the DNA TGCGCCAGCAGCTTGTGGGACAGCTCCTATAATTCACCCCTCCACTTT. It encodes CASSLWDSSYNSPLHF.

The V gene is TRBV15, the J gene TRBJ2-1; a possible D gene is TRBD2 (5 bases). V lost 6 bases to trimming and J lost 6 bases, with 18 bases between them. The V gene's germline CDR1 is LNHNV and CDR2 YYDKDF (reference sequence). There are 15 residues in the CDR3. This chain's CDR3 is CATRNVAGWLNEQFF. As DNA, the CDR3 is TGTGCCACCAGAAACGTCGCGGGTTGGCTCAATGAGCAGTTCTTC. Based on the CDR3 plus reference TRBV15 and TRBJ2-1, the full variable domain is DAMVIQNPRYQVTQFGKPVTLSCSQTLNHNVMYWYQQKSSQAPKLLFHYYDKDFNNEADTPDNFQSRRPNTSFCFLDIRSPGLGDTAMYLCATRNVAGWLNEQFFGPGTRLTVL.

This clonotype was observed a handful of times. The chain joins TRBV7-3 to TRBJ2-2; D may be TRBD2 (6 bases). Germline CDR1 reads SGHTA; CDR2 reads FQGTGA. This CDR3 comprises 15 residues. V was cut by 4 bases and J by 1 base, with 10 bases left in between. The chain's CDR3 is CASSWAGLNTGELFF. In nucleotides, the CDR3 is TGTGCCAGCAGCTGGGCGGGATTGAACACCGGGGAGCTGTTTTTT.

The V gene is TRBV5-1, the J gene TRBJ2-1, with no clear D. V was cut by 2 bases and J by 0 bases, with 9 bases left in between. Germline values: CDR1 SGHRS, CDR2 YFSETQ. CDR3 length: 15 amino acids. CDR3 sequence (DNA): TGCGCCAGCAGCTTCCCTGATTCCTCCTACAATGAGCAGTTCTTC. Residues: CASSFPDSSYNEQFF.

The chain combines TRBV3-1 with TRBJ1-1; unclear D gene. The V end was cut by 2 bases, the J end by 3 bases, with 4 bases between. CDR3 length equals 12 residues. From germline, CDR1 is LGHDT and CDR2 YNNKEL (reference sequence). The CDR3 loop reads CASSQQDTEAFF. The CDR3 nucleotides read TGTGCCAGCAGCCAACAGGACACTGAAGCTTTCTTT.

There are a few counts of this clonotype. This chain uses TRBV6-5 with TRBJ2-7; 12 bases are shared with TRBD2. The ends lost 2 bases at V and 2 bases at J; junction bases unmatched: 1. The CDR3 has 15 residues. The V gene's germline CDR1 is MNHEY and CDR2 SVGAGI. CDR3: CASSYLAGGPYEQYF. Written as DNA, the CDR3 is TGTGCCAGCAGTTACCTAGCGGGGGGGCCCTACGAGCAGTACTTC.

This chain links TRBV5-1 with TRBJ2-5, with 11 positions matching TRBD2. The tail of the sequence fits TRBJ2-1 better, so the J call may be wrong. Germline values: CDR1 SGHRS, CDR2 YFSETQ. The CDR3 totals 15 residues. CDR3 sequence: CASSLTLAGANEQFF. CDR3 bases: TGCGCCAGCAGCTTGACACTAGCGGGAGCCAATGAGCAGTTCTTC.

The J gene is TRBJ2-3, the V gene TRBV28; D is ambiguous. Trimming took off 5 bases at V and 4 bases at J, with 16 bases between the two ends. The CDR3 runs to 15 residues. The germline CDR1 and CDR2 sequences are MDHEN and SYDVKM. In DNA form, the CDR3 reads TGTGCCAGCAGTACGGCCGCGTACGCCGCAGATACGCAGTATTTT. It is translated as CASSTAAYAADTQYF.

The CDR3 spells CASSLARRGTEQFF. The CDR3 nucleotides read TGTGCCAGCAGTTTAGCGCGGCGAGGAACTGAGCAGTTCTTC. The V and J genes are TRBV12-3 or TRBV12-4 and TRBJ2-5; D call uncertain. Matching the DNA end better, TRBJ2-1 makes the J call doubtful. There are 14 residues in the CDR3.

This clonotype appeared a few times. V is TRBV5-1 and J is TRBJ2-1; 11 bases fit TRBD2. CDR3 length equals 16 residues. With V trimmed by 0 bases and J by 8 bases, 7 bases remained unmatched. Germline assignment: CDR1 SGHRS and CDR2 YFSETQ. CDR3 nucleotides: TGCGCCAGCAGCTTGGAACTAGCGGGAGTGCGGGATGAGCAGTTCTTC. This gives the protein CASSLELAGVRDEQFF.

At least ten counts were recorded for this clonotype. The chain joins TRBV7-2 to TRBJ2-5, with D possibly TRBD2 on 6 matching bases. The J call may be faulty, since TRBJ2-1 better matches the DNA end. Germline V gives CDR1 SGHTA, CDR2 FQGNSA. This CDR3 has 14 amino acids. This chain's CDR3 is CASSVSGYGSAQFF. The CDR3 DNA follows: TGTGCCAGCAGCGTATCAGGGTACGGGAGTGCCCAGTTCTTC.

The CDR3 DNA is TGCGCCAGCAGCCAAGAGGGACTAACCTACGAGCAGTACTTC. Translated: CASSQEGLTYEQYF. The chain carries TRBV4-1 and TRBJ2-7, with 7 bases aligning to TRBD2. There are 14 residues in the CDR3. The V segment lost 0 bases and the J segment 2 bases; nucleotides outside the gene matches: 1. From germline, CDR1 is MGHRA and CDR2 YSYEKL.

The chain links TRBV4-3 to TRBJ2-1; D uncertain. Trimming left V 0 bases short and J 5 bases short, with 11 bases between. CDR1 and CDR2 (germline): LGHNA, YSLEER. The CDR3 has 15 amino acids. CDR3 residues: CASSQERSRNNEQFF. The CDR3 DNA is TGCGCCAGCAGCCAAGAACGGTCGAGGAACAATGAGCAGTTCTTC.

This rearrangement joins TRBV27 to TRBJ1-2; D might be TRBD1 (5 bases). Deletions cut 8 bases from V and 6 bases from J, with 16 bases between. Germline CDR1 and CDR2: MNHEY and SMNVEV (reference sequence). The CDR3 sequence is 13 residues long. CDR3 in amino acids: CASGRKAGDGYTF. The CDR3 DNA sequence: TGTGCCAGCGGCCGCAAAGCGGGGGATGGCTACACCTTC.

This chain links TRBV6-5 with TRBJ1-2, with TRBD1 identical over 8 bases. Germline V gene sequence: CDR1 MNHEY, CDR2 SVGAGI. V trimming: 6 bases; J trimming: 6 bases; junction bases outside the gene matches: 12. The CDR3 has 15 amino acids. CDR3 region: CASSSRTGRPNGYTF. The CDR3 region has the DNA TGTGCCAGCAGCTCAAGGACAGGGCGGCCTAATGGCTACACCTTC.

This clonotype was picked up a small number of times. The rearrangement joins TRBV6-1 to TRBJ2-1; TRBD1 might be the D (6 bases). The germline gives CDR1 MNHNS, CDR2 SASEGT. The V gene lost 3 bases and the J gene lost 3 bases, with 12 bases spanning the gap. The CDR3 is made up of 15 amino acids. The CDR3 reads CASSDHRVFYNEQFF. CDR3 in DNA: TGTGCCAGCAGTGATCACAGGGTTTTCTACAATGAGCAGTTCTTC.

V usage is TRBV20-1 and J usage is TRBJ2-3, with D uncertain. This CDR3 comprises 13 residues. V was pared by 1 base and J by 5 bases, with 10 bases between. CDR1 DFQATT and CDR2 SNEGSKA come from the germline V gene (reference sequence). The chain's CDR3 is CSARVGYKDTQYF. The DNA for the CDR3 is TGCAGTGCTAGAGTAGGGTACAAAGATACGCAGTATTTT.

The count of this clonotype is one. A read error is possible here, since a much larger clone lies one base away. This chain links TRBV29-1 with TRBJ2-4; no clear D. Germline V CDR1 and CDR2: SQVTM, ANQGSEA. CDR3 length: 13 amino acids. As DNA, the CDR3 is TGCAGCGCCGGTGGTTCAGCCAAAAACATTCGGTACTTC. It is translated as CSAGGSAKNIRYF.